This T cell receptor (beta chain) came from a study of T cell responses to AZD1222 COVID-19 vaccine. Method: immunoSEQ multiplex PCR; TCRdb's copy keeps in-frame clones and lacks some. The table shows approximately 200,000 clones, with approximately 94% occurring only once. The CDR3 is 11 amino acids. Germline CDR1 MDHEN, CDR2 SYDVKM. The V and J ends lost 6 bases and 3 bases respectively, with 5 bases between them. This receptor was identified in an adult in good health. The source material was peripheral blood, sampled on day 0 of AZD1222 vaccination. The chain carries TRBV28 and TRBJ2-5; D gene uncertain. In DNA, the CDR3 is TGTGCCAGCAGCCACGAAGAGACCCAGTACTTC. This translates into CASSHEETQYF.